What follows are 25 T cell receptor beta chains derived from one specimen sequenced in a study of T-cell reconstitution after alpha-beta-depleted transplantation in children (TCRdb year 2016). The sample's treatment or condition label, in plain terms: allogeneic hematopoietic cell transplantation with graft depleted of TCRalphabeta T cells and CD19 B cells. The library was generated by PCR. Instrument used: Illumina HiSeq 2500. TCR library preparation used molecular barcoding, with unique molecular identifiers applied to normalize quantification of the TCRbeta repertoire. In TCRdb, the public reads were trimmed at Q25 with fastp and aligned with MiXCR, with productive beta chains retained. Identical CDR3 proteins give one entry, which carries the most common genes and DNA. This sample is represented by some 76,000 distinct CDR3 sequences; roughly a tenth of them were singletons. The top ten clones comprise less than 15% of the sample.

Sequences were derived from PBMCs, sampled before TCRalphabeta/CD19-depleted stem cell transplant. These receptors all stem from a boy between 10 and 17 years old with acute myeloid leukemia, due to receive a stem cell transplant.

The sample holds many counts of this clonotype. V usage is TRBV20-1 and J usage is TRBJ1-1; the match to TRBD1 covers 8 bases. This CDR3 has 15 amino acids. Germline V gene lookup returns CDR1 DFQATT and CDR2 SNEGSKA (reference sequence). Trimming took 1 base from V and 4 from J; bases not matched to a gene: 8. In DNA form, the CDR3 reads TGCAGTGCTAGAGCGGACAGGGAATTGAGCACTGAAGCTTTCTTT. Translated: CSARADRELSTEAFF.

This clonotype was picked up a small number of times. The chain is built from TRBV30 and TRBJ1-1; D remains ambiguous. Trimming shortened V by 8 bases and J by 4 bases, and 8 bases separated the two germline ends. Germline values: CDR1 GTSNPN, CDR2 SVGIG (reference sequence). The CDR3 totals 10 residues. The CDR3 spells CALDGTEAFF. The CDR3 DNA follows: TGTGCCCTGGACGGCACTGAAGCTTTCTTT.

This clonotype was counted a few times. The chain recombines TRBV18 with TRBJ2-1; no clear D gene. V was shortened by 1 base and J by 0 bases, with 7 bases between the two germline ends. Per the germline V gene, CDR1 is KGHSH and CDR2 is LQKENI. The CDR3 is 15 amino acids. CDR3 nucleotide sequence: TGTGCCAGCTCACCACAAGTAAACTCCTACAATGAGCAGTTCTTC. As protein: CASSPQVNSYNEQFF.

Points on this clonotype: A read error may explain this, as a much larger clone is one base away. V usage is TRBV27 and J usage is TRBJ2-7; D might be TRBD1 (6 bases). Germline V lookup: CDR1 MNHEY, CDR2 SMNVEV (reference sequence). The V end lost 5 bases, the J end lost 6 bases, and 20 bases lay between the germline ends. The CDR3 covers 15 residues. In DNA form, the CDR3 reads TGTGCCAGCAGTCCACACGACAGGACCCACTTCGAGCAGTACTTC. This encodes CASSPHDRTHFEQYF.

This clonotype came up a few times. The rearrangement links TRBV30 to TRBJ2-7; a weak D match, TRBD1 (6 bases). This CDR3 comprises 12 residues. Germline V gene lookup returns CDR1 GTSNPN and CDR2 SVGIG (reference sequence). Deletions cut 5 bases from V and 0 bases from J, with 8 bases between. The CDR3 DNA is TGTGCCTGGGACAGGACCTCCTACGAGCAGTACTTC. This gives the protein CAWDRTSYEQYF.

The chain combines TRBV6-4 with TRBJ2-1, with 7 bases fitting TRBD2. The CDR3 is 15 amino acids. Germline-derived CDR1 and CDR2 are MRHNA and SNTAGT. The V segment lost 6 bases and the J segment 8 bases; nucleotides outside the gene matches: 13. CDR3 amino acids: CASSRTRDWHHEQFF. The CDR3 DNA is TGTGCCAGCAGCAGGACTAGAGACTGGCACCATGAGCAGTTCTTC.

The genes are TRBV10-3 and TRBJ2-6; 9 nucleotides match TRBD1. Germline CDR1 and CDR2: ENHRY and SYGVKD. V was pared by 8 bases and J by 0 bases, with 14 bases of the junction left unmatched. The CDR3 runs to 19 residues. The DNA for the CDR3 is TGTGCCATCCTCCGAACCGGGACAGGGTTTAGCTCTGGGGCCAACGTCCTGACTTTC. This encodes CAILRTGTGFSSGANVLTF.

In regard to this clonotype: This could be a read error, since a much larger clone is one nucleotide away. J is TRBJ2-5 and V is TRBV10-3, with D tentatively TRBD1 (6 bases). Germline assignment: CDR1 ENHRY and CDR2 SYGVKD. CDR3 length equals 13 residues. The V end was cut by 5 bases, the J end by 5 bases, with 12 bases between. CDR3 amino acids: CAISPGDRETQYF. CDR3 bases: TGTGCCATCAGTCCAGGGGATCGGGAGACCCAGTACTTC.

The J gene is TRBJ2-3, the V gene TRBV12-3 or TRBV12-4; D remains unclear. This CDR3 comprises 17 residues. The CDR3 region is CTCSLPQRLLGTDTQYF. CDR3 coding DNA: TGTACCTGCAGTTTACCCCAACGGCTTCTAGGGACAGATACGCAGTATTTT.

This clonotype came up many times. CDR3 sequence reads: CASSPRRGSNQPQHF. The CDR3, as DNA: TGTGCCAGCAGCCCCAGGCGGGGAAGCAATCAGCCCCAGCATTTT. The rearrangement joins TRBV3-1 to TRBJ1-5, with D unclear. Trimming took 4 bases from V and 1 from J, leaving 11 bases between them. The germline V gene encodes CDR1 LGHDT and CDR2 YNNKEL (reference sequence). This CDR3 has 15 residues.

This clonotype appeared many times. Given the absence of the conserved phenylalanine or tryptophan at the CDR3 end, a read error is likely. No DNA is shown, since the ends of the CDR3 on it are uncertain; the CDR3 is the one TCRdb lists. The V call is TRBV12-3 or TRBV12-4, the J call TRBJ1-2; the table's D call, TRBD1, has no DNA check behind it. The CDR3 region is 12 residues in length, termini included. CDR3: CASSGTGDSFPL.

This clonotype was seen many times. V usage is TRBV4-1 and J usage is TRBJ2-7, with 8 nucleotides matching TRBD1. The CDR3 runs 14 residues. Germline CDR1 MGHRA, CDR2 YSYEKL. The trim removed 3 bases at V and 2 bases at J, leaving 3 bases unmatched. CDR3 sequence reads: CASSHIQGAYEQYF. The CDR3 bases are TGCGCCAGCAGCCATATACAGGGGGCCTACGAGCAGTACTTC.

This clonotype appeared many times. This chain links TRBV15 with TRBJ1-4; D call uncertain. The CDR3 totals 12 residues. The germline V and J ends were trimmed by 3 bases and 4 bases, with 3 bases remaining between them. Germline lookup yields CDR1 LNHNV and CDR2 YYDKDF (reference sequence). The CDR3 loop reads CATSRGNEKLFF. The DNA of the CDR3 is TGTGCCACCAGCAGGGGTAATGAAAAACTGTTTTTT.

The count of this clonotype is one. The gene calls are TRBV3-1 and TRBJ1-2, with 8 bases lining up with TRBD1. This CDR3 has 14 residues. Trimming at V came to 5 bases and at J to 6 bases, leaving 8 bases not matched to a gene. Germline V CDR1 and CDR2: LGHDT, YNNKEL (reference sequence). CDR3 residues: CASSFETGEHGYTF. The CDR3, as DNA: TGTGCCAGCAGCTTCGAGACAGGGGAGCATGGCTACACCTTC.

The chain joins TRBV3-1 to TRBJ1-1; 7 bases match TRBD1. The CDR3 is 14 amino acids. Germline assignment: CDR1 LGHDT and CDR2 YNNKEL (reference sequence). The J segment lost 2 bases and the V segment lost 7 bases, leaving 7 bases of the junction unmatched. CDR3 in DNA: TGTGCCAGCACCCCAGGGGGTATTAACACTGAAGCTTTCTTT. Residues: CASTPGGINTEAFF. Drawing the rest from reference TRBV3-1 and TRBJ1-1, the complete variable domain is DTAVSQTPKYLVTQMGNDKSIKCEQNLGHDTMYWYKQDSKKFLKIMFSYNNKELIINETVPNRFSPKSPDKAHLNLHINSLELGDSAVYFCASTPGGINTEAFFGQGTRLTVV.

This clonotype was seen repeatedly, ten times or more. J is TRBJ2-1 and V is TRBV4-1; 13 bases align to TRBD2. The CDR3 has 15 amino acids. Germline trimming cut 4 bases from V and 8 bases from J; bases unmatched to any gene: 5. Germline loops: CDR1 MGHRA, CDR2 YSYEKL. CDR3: CASSPLAGGNDEQFF. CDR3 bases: TGCGCCAGCAGCCCACTAGCGGGAGGGAACGATGAGCAGTTCTTC.

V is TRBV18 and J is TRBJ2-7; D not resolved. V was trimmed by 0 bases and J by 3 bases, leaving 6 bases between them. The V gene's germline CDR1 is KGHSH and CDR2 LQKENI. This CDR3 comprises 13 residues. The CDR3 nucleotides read TGTGCCAGCTCACCACCAACAGACTACGAGCAGTACTTC. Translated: CASSPPTDYEQYF.

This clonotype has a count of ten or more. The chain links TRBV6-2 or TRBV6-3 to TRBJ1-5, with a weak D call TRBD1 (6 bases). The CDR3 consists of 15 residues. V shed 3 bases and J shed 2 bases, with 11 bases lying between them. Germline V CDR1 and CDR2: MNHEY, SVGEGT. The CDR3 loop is CASSYMGAGNQPQHF. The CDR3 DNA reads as TGTGCCAGCAGTTATATGGGGGCTGGCAATCAGCCCCAGCATTTT.

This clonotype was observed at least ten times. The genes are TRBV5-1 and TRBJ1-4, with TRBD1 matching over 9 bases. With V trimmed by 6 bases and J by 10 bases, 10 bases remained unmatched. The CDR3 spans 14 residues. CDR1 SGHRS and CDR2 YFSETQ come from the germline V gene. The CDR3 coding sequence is TGCGCCAGCAAGGGGGACAGGGTGCTAGGAAAACTGTTTTTT. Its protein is CASKGDRVLGKLFF.

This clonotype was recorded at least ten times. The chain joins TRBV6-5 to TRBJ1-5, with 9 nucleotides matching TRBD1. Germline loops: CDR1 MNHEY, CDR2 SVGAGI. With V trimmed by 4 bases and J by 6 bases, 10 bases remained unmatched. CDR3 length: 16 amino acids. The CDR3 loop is CASSSYRTGESQPQHF. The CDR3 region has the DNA TGTGCCAGCAGTTCATACCGGACAGGGGAATCTCAGCCCCAGCATTTT.

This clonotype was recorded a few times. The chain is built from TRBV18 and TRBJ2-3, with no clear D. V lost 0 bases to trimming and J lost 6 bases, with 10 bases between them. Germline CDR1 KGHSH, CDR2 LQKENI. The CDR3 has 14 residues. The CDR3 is CASSPPEQWDTQYF. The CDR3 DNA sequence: TGTGCCAGCTCACCACCTGAGCAGTGGGATACGCAGTATTTT.

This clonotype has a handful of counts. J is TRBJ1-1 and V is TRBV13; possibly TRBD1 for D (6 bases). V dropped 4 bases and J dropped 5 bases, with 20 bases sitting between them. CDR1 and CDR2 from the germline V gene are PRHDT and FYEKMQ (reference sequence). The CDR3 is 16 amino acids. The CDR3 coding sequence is TGTGCCAGCAGCTCAAAACTGGATAGGGGGTCGACTGAAGCTTTCTTT. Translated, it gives CASSSKLDRGSTEAFF.

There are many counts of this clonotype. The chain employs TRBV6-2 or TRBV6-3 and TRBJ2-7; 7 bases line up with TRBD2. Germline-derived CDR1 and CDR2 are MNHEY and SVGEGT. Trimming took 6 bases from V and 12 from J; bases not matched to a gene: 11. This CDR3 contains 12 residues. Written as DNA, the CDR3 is TGTGCCAGCAGCCGCCCTACAGCGGGACCGTACTTC. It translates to CASSRPTAGPYF.

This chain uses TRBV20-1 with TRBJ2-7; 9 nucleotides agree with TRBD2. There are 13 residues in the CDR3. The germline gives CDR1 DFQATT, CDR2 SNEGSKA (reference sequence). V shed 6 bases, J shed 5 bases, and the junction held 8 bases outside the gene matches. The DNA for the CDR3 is TGCAGTGCCCACACCGGGACTAGCAACGAGCAGTACTTC. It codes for CSAHTGTSNEQYF.

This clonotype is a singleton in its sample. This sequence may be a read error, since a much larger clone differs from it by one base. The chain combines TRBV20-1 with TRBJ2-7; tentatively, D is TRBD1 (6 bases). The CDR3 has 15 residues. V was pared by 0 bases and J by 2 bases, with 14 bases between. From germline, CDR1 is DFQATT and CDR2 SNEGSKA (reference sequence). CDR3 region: CSARERTGSAYEQYF. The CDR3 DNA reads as TGCAGTGCTAGAGAACGTACAGGGTCCGCCTACGAGCAGTACTTC.